This entry is about one T cell receptor (beta chain). Its antigen remains unidentified. Systemic immunosuppression or autoimmune disease history was grounds to exclude patients. The sample belongs to a study of OX40 agonist ivuxolimab in advanced cancers. Whole-study context: An agonistic human IgG2 monoclonal antibody against OX40 (CD134) was given.

Study-level results: Dosing at 0.1 to 3.0 mg/kg was accompanied by clonal expansion of CD4+ and CD8+ blood T cells by week 6. The mean number of expanded clones was higher in CD8+ T cells than in CD4+.

Germline CDR1 is SEHNR and CDR2 is FQNEAQ (reference sequence). After removal of 5 bases from V and 13 bases from J, the junction contained 5 bases not matched to a gene. The CDR3 totals 11 residues. TCRdb's table, derived via immunoSEQ multiplex PCR, lists solely in-frame clones and lacks some. The table has tens of thousands of clones, 79% seen once; the top ten hold around 9.9%. The sequence was obtained from an adult with an advanced solid tumor such as melanoma, head and neck, liver or kidney cancer. This material consisted of CD4+ or CD8+ T cells sorted from blood, taken in a trial of the OX40 agonist ivuxolimab. This sequence joins TRBV7-9 and TRBJ2-1; 7 bases line up with TRBD1. The CDR3 spells CASSLRTGQFF. CDR3 DNA: TGTGCCAGCAGCCTAAGGACAGGCCAGTTCTTC.